This T cell receptor beta chain emerged from a study of metastatic and nonmetastatic thyroid tumors. By its share, this clone is medium-sized. The CDR3 covers 15 residues. Germline values: CDR1 SNHLY, CDR2 FYNNEI. Trimming pared 4 bases from V and 0 bases from J, leaving 13 bases between. TCRdb used MiXCR to call clones anew from the PCR reads. In the table there are about 23,000 clones, approximately 20% of which are singletons. Treatment of any kind had been given to no patient before thyroid surgery. The source material was blood. This TCR came from a female donor with papillary thyroid cancer or a benign thyroid nodule (not recorded which). Some clones in this sample may be carry-over from other donors' samples. The rearrangement links TRBV2 to TRBJ2-7; tentatively, D is TRBD2 (6 bases). CDR3 DNA sequence: TGTGCCAGCAGTGCGTCACCGGGACTCTCCTACGAGCAGTACTTC. It encodes CASSASPGLSYEQYF.